A single sample gave rise to the 4 T cell receptor beta chains below, sequenced in a study of shared clonotypes between healthy human individuals. Sequenced by immunoSEQ multiplex PCR; TCRdb stores in-frame clones only, minus some. The data contain around 1.4 million clones, around 98.5% of them seen just once; the ten biggest clones take up under 0.45%. Sequenced sample: naive CD4+ T cells sorted from blood. Subset of the sample: CD45RA+ positively selected. The origin of the receptors is a young man in good health.

The chain is built from TRBV18 and TRBJ1-1, with unresolved D. CDR3 length: 12 residues. Germline V gene data show CDR1 as KGHSH and CDR2 as LQKENI. Trimming took off 2 bases at V and 3 bases at J, with 4 bases between the two ends. The CDR3 here is CASSPGYTEAFF. DNA for the CDR3: TGTGCCAGCTCACCAGGGTACACTGAAGCTTTCTTT.

This sequence joins TRBV6-1 and TRBJ2-7; tentative D call: TRBD1 (6 bases). The germline V gene encodes CDR1 MNHNS and CDR2 SASEGT. V shed 4 bases and J shed 1 base, with 8 bases lying between them. The CDR3 totals 13 residues. The CDR3 loop is CASSVTGSYEQYF. The CDR3 DNA is TGTGCCAGCAGTGTGACAGGTTCCTACGAGCAGTACTTC.

V gene TRBV5-1 combines with J gene TRBJ2-1; D remains unclear. Per the germline V gene, CDR1 is SGHRS and CDR2 is YFSETQ. V was trimmed by 6 bases and J by 7 bases, leaving 11 bases between them. The CDR3 runs 12 residues. The CDR3 spells CASNKGGNEQFF. As DNA, the CDR3 is TGCGCCAGCAATAAGGGTGGTAATGAGCAGTTCTTC.

The V gene is TRBV28, the J gene TRBJ2-1; TRBD1 matches at 9 bases. This CDR3 spans 13 amino acids. Germline CDR1 reads MDHEN; CDR2 reads SYDVKM. Trimming removed 9 bases from V and 7 bases from J; junction bases left unmatched: 7. This CDR3 reads CASVTGGTNEQFF. CDR3 coding DNA: TGTGCCAGTGTAACAGGGGGCACGAATGAGCAGTTCTTC.